This T cell receptor beta chain was identified during a study of T-cell reconstitution after alpha-beta-depleted transplantation in children. This clonotype has at least ten counts. Germline V gene data show CDR1 as MNHEY and CDR2 as SVGAGI. CDR3 size: 13 residues. Deletions cut 4 bases from V and 4 bases from J, with 8 bases between. Construction of the TCRbeta library involved unique molecular identifiers. TCRdb independently ran MiXCR on the PCR reads; one entry per CDR3 protein. The repertoire holds 150,000 to 250,000 distinct CDR3 sequences, with about 14% as singletons. The chain is built from TRBV6-5 and TRBJ2-1; D uncertain. This clonotype was sampled from a human donor who donated a stem cell graft to a child with acute lymphoblastic leukemia. Sequencing used PBMCs from the stem cell graft donor, obtained from the stem cell graft. CDR3 residues: CASSFTEYNEQFF. The CDR3 DNA reads TGTGCCAGCAGTTTTACAGAATACAATGAGCAGTTCTTC.